The sequence of this T cell receptor (beta chain) was determined in a study of OX40 agonist ivuxolimab in advanced cancers. Study-wide context: Patients received ivuxolimab, an agonistic anti-OX40 (CD134) antibody. Patients in dose escalation had liver, melanoma, kidney or head and neck cancers. Findings and limits, study-wide: Dose levels from 0.1 to 3.0 mg/kg saw CD4+ and CD8+ blood T cells expand clonally by week 6.

The repertoire was sequenced with immunoSEQ multiplex PCR; TCRdb's copy has only in-frame clones and lacks some. The sample lists about 50,000 clones, 70% to 80% occurring once. There are 15 residues in the CDR3. Germline CDR1 LGHNA, CDR2 YSLEER. With 1 base clipped from V and 1 base from J, the junction kept 2 bases outside the gene matches. Exclusion applied to patients with autoimmune disease history or systemic immunosuppression. As for this clone: The antigen is not known.

The clonotype comes from an adult with an advanced solid tumor such as melanoma, head and neck, liver or kidney cancer. This chain uses TRBV4-3 with TRBJ1-1; 8 bases line up with TRBD1. The sequenced sample was CD4+ or CD8+ T cells sorted from blood, obtained in a trial of the OX40 agonist ivuxolimab. CDR3 in amino acids: CASSQVGQGNTEAFF. CDR3 sequence (DNA): TGCGCCAGCAGCCAAGTCGGACAGGGGAACACTGAAGCTTTCTTT.